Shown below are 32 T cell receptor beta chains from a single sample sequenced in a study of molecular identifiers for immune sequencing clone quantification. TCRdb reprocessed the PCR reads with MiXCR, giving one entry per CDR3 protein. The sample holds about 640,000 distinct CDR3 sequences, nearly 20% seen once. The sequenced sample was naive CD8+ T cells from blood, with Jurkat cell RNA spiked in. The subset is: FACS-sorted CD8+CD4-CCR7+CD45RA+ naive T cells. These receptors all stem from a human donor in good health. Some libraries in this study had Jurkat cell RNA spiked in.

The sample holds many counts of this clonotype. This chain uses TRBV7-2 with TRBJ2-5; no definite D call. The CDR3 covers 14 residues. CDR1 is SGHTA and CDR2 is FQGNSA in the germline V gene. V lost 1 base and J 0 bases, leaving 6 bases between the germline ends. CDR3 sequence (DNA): TGTGCCAGCAGCTTAGTGGGCAACCAAGAGACCCAGTACTTC. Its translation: CASSLVGNQETQYF.

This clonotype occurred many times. The CDR3 DNA sequence: TGTGCCAGCAGTCTAGGGACTAGCACAGATACGCAGTATTTT. It encodes CASSLGTSTDTQYF. The chain couples TRBV7-9 to TRBJ2-3; D might be TRBD2 (6 bases). The CDR3 has 14 amino acids. Germline CDR1 SEHNR, CDR2 FQNEAQ (reference sequence). Trimming took off 6 bases at V and 0 bases at J, with 10 bases between the two ends.

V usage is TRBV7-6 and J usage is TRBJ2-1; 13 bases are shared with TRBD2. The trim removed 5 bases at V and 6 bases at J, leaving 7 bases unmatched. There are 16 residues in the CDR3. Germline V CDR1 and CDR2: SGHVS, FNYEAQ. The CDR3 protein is CASSDGTSGIVNEQFF. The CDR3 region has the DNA TGTGCCAGCAGCGATGGGACTAGCGGGATCGTCAATGAGCAGTTCTTC.

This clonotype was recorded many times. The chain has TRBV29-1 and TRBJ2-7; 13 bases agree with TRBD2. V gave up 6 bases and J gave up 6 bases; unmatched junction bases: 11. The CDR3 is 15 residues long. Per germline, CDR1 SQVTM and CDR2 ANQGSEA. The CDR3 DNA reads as TGCAGCGTGGGCGAGGGACTAGCGGGGATTGGCGAGCAGTACTTC. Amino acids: CSVGEGLAGIGEQYF.

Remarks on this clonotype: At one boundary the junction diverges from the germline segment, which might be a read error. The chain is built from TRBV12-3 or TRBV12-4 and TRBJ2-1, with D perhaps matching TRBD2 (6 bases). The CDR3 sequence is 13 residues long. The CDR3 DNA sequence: TGTGCCAGCAGATTAGGTCCGGGGGATGAGCAGTTCTTC. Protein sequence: CASRLGPGDEQFF.

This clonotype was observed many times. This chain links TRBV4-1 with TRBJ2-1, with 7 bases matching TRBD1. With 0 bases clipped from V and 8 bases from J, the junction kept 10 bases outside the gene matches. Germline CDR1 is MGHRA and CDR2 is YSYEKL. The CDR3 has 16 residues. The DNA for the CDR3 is TGCGCCAGCAGCCAAGATGCGCGACAGGGAAACGATGAGCAGTTCTTC. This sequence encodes CASSQDARQGNDEQFF.

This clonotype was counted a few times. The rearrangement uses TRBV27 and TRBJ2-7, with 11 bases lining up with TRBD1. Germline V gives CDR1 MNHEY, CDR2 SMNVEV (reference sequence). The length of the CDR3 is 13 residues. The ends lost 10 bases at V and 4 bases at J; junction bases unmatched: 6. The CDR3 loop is CATRDRGEYEQYF. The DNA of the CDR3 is TGTGCCACCCGGGACAGGGGGGAGTACGAGCAGTACTTC.

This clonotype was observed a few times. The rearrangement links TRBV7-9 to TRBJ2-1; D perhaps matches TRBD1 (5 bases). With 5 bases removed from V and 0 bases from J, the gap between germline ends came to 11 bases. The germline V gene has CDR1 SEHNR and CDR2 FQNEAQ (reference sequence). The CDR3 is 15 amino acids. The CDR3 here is CASSHRQSSYNEQFF. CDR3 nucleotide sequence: TGTGCCAGCAGCCATAGACAGAGCTCCTACAATGAGCAGTTCTTC. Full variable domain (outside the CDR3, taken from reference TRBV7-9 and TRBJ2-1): DTGVSQNPRHKITKRGQNVTFRCDPISEHNRLYWYRQTLGQGPEFLTYFQNEAQLEKSRLLSDRFSAERPKGSFSTLEIQRTEQGDSAMYLCASSHRQSSYNEQFFGPGTRLTVL.

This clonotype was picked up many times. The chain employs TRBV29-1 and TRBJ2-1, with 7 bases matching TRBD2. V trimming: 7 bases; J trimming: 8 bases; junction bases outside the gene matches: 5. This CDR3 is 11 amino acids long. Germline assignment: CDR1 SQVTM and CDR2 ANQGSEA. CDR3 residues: CSALTSHEQFF. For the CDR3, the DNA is TGCAGCGCCCTGACTAGCCATGAGCAGTTCTTC.

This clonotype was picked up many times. CDR3 residues: CASSQARAYEQYF. In DNA form, the CDR3 reads TGCGCCAGCAGCCAAGCTAGAGCCTACGAGCAGTACTTC. This rearrangement joins TRBV4-3 to TRBJ2-7, with D unclear. V shed 1 base and J shed 2 bases, with 6 bases lying between them. Germline CDR1 reads LGHNA; CDR2 reads YSLEER. The CDR3 has 13 residues.

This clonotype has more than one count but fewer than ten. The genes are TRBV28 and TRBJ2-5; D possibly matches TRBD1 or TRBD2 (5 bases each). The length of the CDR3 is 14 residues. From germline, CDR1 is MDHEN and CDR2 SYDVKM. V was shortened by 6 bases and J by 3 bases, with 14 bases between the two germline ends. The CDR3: CASRDVRGEETQYF. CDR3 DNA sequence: TGTGCCAGCAGGGACGTAAGAGGGGAAGAGACCCAGTACTTC.

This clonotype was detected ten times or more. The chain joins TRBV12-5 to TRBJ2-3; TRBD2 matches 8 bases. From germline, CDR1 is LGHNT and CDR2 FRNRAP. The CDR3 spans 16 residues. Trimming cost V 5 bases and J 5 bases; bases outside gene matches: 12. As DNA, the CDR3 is TGTGCTAGTGGTCCCATGACGGGGGGGCAGGAAGATACGCAGTATTTT. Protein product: CASGPMTGGQEDTQYF.

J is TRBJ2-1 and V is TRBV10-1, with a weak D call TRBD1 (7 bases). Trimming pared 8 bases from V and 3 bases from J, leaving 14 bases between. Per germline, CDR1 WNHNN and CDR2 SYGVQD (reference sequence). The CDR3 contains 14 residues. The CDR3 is CASSRDSLYNEQFF. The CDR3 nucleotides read TGCGCCAGCTCGCGGGACAGCCTCTACAATGAGCAGTTCTTC.

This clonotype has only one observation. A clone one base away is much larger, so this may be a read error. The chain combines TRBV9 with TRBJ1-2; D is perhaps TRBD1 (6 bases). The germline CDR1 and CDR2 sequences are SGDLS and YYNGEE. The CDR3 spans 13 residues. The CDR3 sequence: CASSGTADYGYAF. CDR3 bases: TGTGCCAGCAGCGGGACAGCCGACTATGGCTACGCCTTC.

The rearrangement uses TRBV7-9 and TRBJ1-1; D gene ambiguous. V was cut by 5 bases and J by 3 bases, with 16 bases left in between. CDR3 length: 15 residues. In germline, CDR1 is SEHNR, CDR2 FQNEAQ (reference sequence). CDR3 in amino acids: CASSPYAGLDTEAFF. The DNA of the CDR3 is TGTGCCAGCAGCCCCTACGCGGGTTTAGACACTGAAGCTTTCTTT.

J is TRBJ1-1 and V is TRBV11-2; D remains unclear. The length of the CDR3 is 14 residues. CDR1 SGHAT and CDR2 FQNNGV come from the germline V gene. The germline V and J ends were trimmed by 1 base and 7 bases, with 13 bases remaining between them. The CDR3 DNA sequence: TGTGCCAGCAGCTTAGCCCTAAGACCTGATGAAGCTTTCTTT. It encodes CASSLALRPDEAFF. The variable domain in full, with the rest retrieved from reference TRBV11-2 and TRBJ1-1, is EAGVAQSPRYKIIEKRQSVAFWCNPISGHATLYWYQQILGQGPKLLIQFQNNGVVDDSQLPKDRFSAERLKGVDSTLKIQPAKLEDSAVYLCASSLALRPDEAFFGQGTRLTVV.

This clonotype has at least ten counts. CDR3 loop: CASNPKRGTRAYEQYF. DNA for the CDR3: TGTGCCAGCAACCCTAAACGTGGGACGCGAGCCTACGAGCAGTACTTC. The V gene is TRBV28, the J gene TRBJ2-7; tentatively, D is TRBD1 or TRBD2 (5 bases each). Germline values: CDR1 MDHEN, CDR2 SYDVKM. Trimming left V 7 bases short and J 2 bases short, with 21 bases between. This CDR3 spans 16 amino acids.

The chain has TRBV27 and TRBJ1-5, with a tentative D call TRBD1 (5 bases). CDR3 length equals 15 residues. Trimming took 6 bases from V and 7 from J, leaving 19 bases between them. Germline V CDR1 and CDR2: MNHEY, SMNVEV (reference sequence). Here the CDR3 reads CASRPTRGGRQPQHF. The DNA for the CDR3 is TGTGCCAGCAGGCCAACCCGCGGGGGTCGGCAGCCCCAGCATTTT.

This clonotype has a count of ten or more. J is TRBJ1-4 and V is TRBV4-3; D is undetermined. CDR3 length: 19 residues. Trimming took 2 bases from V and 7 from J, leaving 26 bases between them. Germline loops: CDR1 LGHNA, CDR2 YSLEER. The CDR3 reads CASSQQDKAHQKKGEKLFF. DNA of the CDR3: TGCGCCAGCAGCCAACAAGACAAAGCACACCAAAAAAAGGGTGAAAAACTGTTTTTT.

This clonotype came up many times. CDR3 residues: CASSNSPGSGNTIYF. The CDR3 DNA sequence: TGTGCCAGCAGCAACAGTCCTGGCTCTGGAAACACCATATATTTT. The rearrangement links TRBV7-8 to TRBJ1-3; D gene ambiguous. V lost 5 bases to trimming and J lost 0 bases, with 11 bases between them. The germline V gene has CDR1 SGHVS and CDR2 FQNEAQ. This CDR3 region has 15 residues.

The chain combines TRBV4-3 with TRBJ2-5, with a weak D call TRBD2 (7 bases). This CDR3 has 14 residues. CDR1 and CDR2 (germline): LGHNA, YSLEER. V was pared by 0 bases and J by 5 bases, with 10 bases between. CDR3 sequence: CASSQERGLETQYF. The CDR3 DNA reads TGCGCCAGCAGCCAAGAGCGGGGGCTCGAGACCCAGTACTTC.

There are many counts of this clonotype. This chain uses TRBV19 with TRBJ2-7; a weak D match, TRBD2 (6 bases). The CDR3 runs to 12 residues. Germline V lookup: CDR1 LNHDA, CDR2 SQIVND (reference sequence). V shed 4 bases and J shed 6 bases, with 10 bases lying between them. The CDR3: CASSTTGVEQYF. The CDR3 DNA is TGTGCCAGTAGTACCACGGGGGTCGAGCAGTACTTC.

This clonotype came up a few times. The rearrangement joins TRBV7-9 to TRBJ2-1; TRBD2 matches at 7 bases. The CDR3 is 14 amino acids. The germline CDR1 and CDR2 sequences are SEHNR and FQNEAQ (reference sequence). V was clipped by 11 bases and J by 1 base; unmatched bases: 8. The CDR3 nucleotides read TGTGCCGCACCAGCGGGGCCGTCCTACAATGAGCAGTTCTTC. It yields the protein CAAPAGPSYNEQFF.

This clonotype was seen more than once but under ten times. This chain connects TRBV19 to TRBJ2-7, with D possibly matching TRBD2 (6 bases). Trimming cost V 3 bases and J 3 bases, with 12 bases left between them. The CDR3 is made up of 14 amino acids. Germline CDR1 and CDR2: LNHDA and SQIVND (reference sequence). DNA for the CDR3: TGTGCCAGTAGTATCGGCGGGAAGGACTACGAGCAGTACTTC. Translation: CASSIGGKDYEQYF.

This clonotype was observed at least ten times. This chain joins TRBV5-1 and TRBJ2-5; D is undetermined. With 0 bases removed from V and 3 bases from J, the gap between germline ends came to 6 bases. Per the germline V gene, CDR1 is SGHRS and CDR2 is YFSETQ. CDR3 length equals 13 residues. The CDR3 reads CASSLDVEETQYF. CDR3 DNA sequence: TGCGCCAGCAGCTTGGATGTAGAAGAGACCCAGTACTTC.

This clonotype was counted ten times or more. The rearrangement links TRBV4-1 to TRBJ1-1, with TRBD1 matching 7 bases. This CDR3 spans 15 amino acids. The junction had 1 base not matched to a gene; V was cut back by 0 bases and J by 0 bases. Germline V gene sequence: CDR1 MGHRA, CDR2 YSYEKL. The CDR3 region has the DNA TGCGCCAGCAGCCAAGAAGGGGGCCTGAACACTGAAGCTTTCTTT. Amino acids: CASSQEGGLNTEAFF.

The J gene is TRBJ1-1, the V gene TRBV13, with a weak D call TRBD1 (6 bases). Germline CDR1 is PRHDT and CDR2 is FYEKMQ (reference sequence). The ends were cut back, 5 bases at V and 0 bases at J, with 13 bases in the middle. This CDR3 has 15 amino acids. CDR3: CASSANRDLNTEAFF. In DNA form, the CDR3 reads TGTGCCAGCAGCGCTAACAGGGACCTGAACACTGAAGCTTTCTTT.

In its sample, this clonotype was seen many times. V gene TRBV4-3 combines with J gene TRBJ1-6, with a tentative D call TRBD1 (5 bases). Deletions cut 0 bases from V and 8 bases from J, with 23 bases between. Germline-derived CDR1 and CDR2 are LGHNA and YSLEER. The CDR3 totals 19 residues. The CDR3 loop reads CASSQDRFGAALGDSPLHF. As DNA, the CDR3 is TGCGCCAGCAGCCAAGATAGGTTCGGGGCGGCCCTTGGGGATTCACCCCTCCACTTT.

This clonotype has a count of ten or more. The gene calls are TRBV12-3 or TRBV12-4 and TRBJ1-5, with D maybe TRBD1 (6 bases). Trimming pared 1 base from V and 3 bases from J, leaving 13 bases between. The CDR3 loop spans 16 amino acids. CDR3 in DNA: TGTGCCAGCAGTTTAGATGGGGGCCGCCTCAATCAGCCCCAGCATTTT. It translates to CASSLDGGRLNQPQHF.

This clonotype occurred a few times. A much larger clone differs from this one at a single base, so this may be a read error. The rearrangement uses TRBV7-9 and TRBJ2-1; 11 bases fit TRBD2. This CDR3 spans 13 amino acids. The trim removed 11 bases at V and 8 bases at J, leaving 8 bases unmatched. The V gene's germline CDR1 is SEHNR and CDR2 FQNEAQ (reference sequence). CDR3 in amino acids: CAANSGRGDEQFF. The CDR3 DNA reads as TGTGCCGCCAATAGCGGGAGGGGTGATGAGCAGTTCTTC.

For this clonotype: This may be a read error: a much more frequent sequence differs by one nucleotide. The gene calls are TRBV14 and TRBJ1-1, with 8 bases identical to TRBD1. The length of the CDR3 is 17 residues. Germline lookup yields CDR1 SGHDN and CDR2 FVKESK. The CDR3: CASSPHPRDRPNTGAFF. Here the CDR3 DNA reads TGTGCCAGCAGCCCACACCCCCGGGACAGGCCTAACACTGGAGCTTTCTTT.

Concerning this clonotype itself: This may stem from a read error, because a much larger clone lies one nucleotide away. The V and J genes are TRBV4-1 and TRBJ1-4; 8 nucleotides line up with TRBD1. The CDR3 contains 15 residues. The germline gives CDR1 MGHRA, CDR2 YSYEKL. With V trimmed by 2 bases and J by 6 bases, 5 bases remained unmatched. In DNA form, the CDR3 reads TGCGCCAGCAGCCAACCCCAGGACAGGGATGAAAAACTGTTTTTT. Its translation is CASSQPQDRDEKLFF.